The entry that follows covers one T cell receptor beta chain sequence. The antigen remains unidentified. Sequencing was performed with immunoSEQ multiplex PCR; in TCRdb, only in-frame clones are kept and a portion is missing. The repertoire includes approximately 200,000 clones, about 94% of them detected once, and roughly 1.8% sits in the top ten. V gave up 3 bases and J gave up 4 bases, with 18 bases separating them. This CDR3 region has 15 residues. Looked up from germline, CDR1 is GTSNPN and CDR2 is SVGIG (reference sequence). The sample belongs to a study of T cell responses to AZD1222 COVID-19 vaccine. Whole-study findings and limits: Among those given AZD1222, only five to seven were seropositive at baseline. At 160-218 and 743-854, vaccine-associated CD4 TCRs were dominant, and they spanned spike. Without day 14 samples, only post-peak T cell repertoires were studied. White British ancestry dominated among donors, who included more females, and clonal diversity was possibly underestimated.

The sample was peripheral blood, taken 28 days after the second dose of the MenACWY control vaccine. The TCR was taken from an adult who received the MenACWY meningococcal vaccine as a control. V is TRBV30 and J is TRBJ1-1, with D possibly matching TRBD1 (5 bases). The CDR3 DNA sequence: TGTGCCTGGAGGGGACGTTATGGCGATGGCACTGAAGCTTTCTTT. The encoded protein is CAWRGRYGDGTEAFF.